This TCR beta chain was captured by sequencing in a study of T cells in Graves' hyperthyroidism and ophthalmopathy. Findings and limits, study-wide: In the blood, most expanded thyroid clonotypes above 0.001 appeared as well.

The patients, who ranged from 18 to 65 in age, presented with newly diagnosed hyperthyroidism lasting under 2 months. Clinical symptoms, serum thyroxine, TRAb, thyroid ultrasound and orbital computed tomography informed diagnoses. This clonotype was detected ten times or more. Its matching antigen is unknown. Amplification of TCR beta CDR3 regions was performed using RNA transcripts as template. Primed by the HTBI set, a first-round RT-PCR was run on the TCR CDR3. TCRdb fed the multiplex PCR reads into MiXCR, producing one record per CDR3 protein. The profile shows roughly 160,000 distinct CDR3 sequences, about 9% of them singletons. In germline, CDR1 is KGHSH, CDR2 LQKENI. This CDR3 spans 13 amino acids. Trimming cost V 2 bases and J 3 bases, with 8 bases left between them.

The V call is TRBV18, the J call TRBJ2-7; a weak D match, TRBD1 (5 bases). The sequenced sample consisted of blood. The sequence derives from a woman under 30 with Graves' hyperthyroidism that later progressed to Graves' ophthalmopathy. The chain's CDR3 is CASSPSDSYEQYF. The CDR3 coding sequence is TGTGCCAGCTCACCATCCGACAGCTACGAGCAGTACTTC.